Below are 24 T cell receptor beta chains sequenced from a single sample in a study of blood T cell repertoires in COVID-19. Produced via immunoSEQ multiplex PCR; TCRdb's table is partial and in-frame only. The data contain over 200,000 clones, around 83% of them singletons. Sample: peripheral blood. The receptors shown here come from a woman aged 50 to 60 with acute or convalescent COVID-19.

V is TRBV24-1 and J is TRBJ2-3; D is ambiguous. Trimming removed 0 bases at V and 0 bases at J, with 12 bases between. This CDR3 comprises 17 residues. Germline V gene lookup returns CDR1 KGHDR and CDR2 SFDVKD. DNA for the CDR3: TGTGCCACCAGTGATTTGTCCCCCACAGAGAGCACAGATACGCAGTATTTT. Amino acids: CATSDLSPTESTDTQYF.

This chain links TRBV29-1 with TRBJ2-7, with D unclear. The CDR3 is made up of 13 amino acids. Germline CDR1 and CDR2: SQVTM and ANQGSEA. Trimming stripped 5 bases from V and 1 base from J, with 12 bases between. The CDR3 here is CSVLPAASYEQYF. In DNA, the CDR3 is TGCAGCGTTCTTCCGGCGGCTTCCTACGAGCAGTACTTC.

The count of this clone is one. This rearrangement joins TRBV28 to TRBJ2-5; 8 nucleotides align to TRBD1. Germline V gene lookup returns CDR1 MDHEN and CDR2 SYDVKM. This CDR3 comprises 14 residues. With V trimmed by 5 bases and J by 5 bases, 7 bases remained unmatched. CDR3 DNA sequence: TGTGCCAGCAGTCTCGGACAGGGTGGGGAGACCCAGTACTTC. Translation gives CASSLGQGGETQYF.

This chain's CDR3 is CASSSRRGTLHF. CDR3 DNA: TGTGCCAGCAGCTCGAGAAGGGGTACCCTCCACTTT. This chain connects TRBV7-2 to TRBJ1-6; D perhaps matches TRBD1 (5 bases). Per the germline V gene, CDR1 is SGHTA and CDR2 is FQGNSA. The germline V and J ends were trimmed by 4 bases and 14 bases, with 12 bases remaining between them. The CDR3 runs to 12 residues.

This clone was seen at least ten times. The CDR3 bases are TGTGCCAGCGCCCGGACTAGCGGTACCTATGAGCAGTTCTTC. It yields the protein CASARTSGTYEQFF. The chain uses TRBV2 and TRBJ2-1, with 10 bases aligning to TRBD2. CDR1 and CDR2 (germline): SNHLY, FYNNEI. CDR3 length equals 14 residues. Germline trimming cut 8 bases from V and 8 bases from J; bases unmatched to any gene: 9.

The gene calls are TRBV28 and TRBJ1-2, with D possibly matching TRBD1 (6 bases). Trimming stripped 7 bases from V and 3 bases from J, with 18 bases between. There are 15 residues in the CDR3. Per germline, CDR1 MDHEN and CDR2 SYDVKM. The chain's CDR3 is CASTRPGVIYYGYTF. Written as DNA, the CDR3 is TGTGCCAGCACCAGGCCAGGGGTGATTTACTATGGCTACACCTTC.

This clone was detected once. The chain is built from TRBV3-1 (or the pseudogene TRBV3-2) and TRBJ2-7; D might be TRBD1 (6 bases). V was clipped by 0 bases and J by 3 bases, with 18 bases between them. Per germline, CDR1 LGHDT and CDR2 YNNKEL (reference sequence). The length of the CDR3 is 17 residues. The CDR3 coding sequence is TGTGCCAGCAGCCAAGATTTGACCCTTGGACAGAGCTACGAGCAGTACTTC. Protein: CASSQDLTLGQSYEQYF.

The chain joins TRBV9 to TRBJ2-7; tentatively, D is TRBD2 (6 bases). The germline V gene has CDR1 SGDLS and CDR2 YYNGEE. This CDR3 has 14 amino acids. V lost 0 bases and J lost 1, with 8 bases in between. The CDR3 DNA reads TGTGCCAGCAGCGTAGGCGGGATGTCCTACGAGCAGTACTTC. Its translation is CASSVGGMSYEQYF.

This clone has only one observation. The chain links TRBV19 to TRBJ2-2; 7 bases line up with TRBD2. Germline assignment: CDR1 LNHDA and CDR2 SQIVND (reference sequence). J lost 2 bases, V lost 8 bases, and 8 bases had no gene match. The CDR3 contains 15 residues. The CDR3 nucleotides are TGTGCCAGTGAGTGGGGCGGGGGAAACACCGGGGAGCTGTTTTTT. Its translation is CASEWGGGNTGELFF. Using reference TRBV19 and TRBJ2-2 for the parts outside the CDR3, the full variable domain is DGGITQSPKYLFRKEGQNVTLSCEQNLNHDAMYWYRQDPGQGLRLIYYSQIVNDFQKGDIAEGYSVSREKKESFPLTVTSAQKNPTAFYLCASEWGGGNTGELFFGEGSRLTVL.

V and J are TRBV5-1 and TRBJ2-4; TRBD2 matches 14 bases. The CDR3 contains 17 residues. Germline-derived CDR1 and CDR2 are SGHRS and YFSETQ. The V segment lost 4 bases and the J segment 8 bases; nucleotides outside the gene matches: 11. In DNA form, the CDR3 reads TGCGCCAGCAGCCCTACCGGGACTAGCGGGAGCAATCACATTCAGTACTTC. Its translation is CASSPTGTSGSNHIQYF. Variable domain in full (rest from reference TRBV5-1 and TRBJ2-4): KAGVTQTPRYLIKTRGQQVTLSCSPISGHRSVSWYQQTPGQGLQFLFEYFSETQRNKGNFPGRFSGRQFSNSRSEMNVSTLELGDSALYLCASSPTGTSGSNHIQYFGAGTRLSVL.

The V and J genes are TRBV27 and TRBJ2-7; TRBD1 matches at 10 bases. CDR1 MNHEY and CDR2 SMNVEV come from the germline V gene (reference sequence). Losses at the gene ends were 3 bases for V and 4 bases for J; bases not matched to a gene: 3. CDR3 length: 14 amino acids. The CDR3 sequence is CASSLTGGPYEQYF. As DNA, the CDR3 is TGTGCCAGCAGTTTGACAGGGGGCCCTTACGAGCAGTACTTC.

The CDR3 DNA reads TGTGCCAGCAGCTTAACAGGGAAAAATAATGAAAAACTGTTTTTT. Protein: CASSLTGKNNEKLFF. V and J are TRBV7-9 and TRBJ1-4, with D possibly being TRBD1 (6 bases). Trimming left V 2 bases short and J 4 bases short, with 11 bases between. CDR3 length: 15 amino acids. The V gene's germline CDR1 is SEHNR and CDR2 FQNEAQ (reference sequence).

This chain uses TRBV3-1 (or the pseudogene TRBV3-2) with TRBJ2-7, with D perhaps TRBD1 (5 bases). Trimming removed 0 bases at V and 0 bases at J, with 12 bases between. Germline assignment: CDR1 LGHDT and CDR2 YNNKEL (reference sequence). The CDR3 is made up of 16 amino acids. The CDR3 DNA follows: TGTGCCAGCAGCCAAGAGTGGCAGGGCTACTCCTACGAGCAGTACTTC. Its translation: CASSQEWQGYSYEQYF.

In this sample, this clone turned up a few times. The DNA of the CDR3 is TGTGCCAGCAGTGGCGGGACTAGGCGGAACAATGAGCAGTTCTTC. This codes for CASSGGTRRNNEQFF. The rearrangement uses TRBV2 and TRBJ2-1, with 8 positions matching TRBD2. The CDR3 runs to 15 residues. V was clipped by 4 bases and J by 5 bases; unmatched bases: 7. Germline V gene sequence: CDR1 SNHLY, CDR2 FYNNEI.

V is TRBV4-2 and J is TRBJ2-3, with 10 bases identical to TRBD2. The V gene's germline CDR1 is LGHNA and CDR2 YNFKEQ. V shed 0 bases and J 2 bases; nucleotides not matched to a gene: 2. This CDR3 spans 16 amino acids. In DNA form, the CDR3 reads TGTGCCAGCAGCCAAGAACTAGCGGGGTTCACAGATACGCAGTATTTT. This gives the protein CASSQELAGFTDTQYF.

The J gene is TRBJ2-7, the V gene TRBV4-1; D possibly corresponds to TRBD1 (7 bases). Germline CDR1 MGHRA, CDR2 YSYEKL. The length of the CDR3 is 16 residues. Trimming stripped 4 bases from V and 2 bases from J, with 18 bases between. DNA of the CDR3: TGCGCCAGCAGCCTAGGTTCGGACAGGACTACCTACGAGCAGTACTTC. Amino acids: CASSLGSDRTTYEQYF.

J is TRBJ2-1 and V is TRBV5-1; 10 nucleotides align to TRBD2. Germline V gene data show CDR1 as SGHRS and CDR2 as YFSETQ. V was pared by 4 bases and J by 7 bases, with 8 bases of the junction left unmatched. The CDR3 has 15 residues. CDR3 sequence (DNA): TGCGCCAGCAGCAAGACTAGCGGGTGGGGGAATGAGCAGTTCTTC. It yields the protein CASSKTSGWGNEQFF. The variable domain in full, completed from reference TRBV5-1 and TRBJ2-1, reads KAGVTQTPRYLIKTRGQQVTLSCSPISGHRSVSWYQQTPGQGLQFLFEYFSETQRNKGNFPGRFSGRQFSNSRSEMNVSTLELGDSALYLCASSKTSGWGNEQFFGPGTRLTVL.

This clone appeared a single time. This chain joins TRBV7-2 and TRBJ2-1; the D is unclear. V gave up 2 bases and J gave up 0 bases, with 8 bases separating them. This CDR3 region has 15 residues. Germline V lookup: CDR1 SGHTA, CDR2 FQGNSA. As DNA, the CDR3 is TGTGCCAGCAGCTTATGGTTCAGCTCCTACAATGAGCAGTTCTTC. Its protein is CASSLWFSSYNEQFF.

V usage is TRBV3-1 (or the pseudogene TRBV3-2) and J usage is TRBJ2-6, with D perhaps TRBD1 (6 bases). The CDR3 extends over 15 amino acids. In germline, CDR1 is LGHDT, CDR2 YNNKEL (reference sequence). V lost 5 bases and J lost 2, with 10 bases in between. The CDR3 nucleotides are TGTGCCAGCAGCTTACGACAGGCTGGGGCCAACGTCCTGACTTTC. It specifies CASSLRQAGANVLTF.

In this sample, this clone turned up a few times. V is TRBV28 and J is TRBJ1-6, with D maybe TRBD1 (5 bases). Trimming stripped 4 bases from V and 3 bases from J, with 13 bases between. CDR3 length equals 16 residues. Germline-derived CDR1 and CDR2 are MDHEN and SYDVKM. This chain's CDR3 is CASSSTGVGYNSPLHF. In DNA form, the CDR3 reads TGTGCCAGCAGTTCGACGGGGGTAGGCTATAATTCACCCCTCCACTTT.

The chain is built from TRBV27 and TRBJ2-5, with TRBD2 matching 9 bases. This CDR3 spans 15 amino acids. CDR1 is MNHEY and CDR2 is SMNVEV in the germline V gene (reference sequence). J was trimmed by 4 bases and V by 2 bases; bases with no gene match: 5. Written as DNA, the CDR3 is TGTGCCAGCAGTTTAGGCGCGGGAGGGATAGAGACCCAGTACTTC. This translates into CASSLGAGGIETQYF.

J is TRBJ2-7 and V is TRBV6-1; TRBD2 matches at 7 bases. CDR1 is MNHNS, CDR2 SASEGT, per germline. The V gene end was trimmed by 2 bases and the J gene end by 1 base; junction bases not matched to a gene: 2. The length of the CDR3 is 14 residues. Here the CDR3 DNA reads TGTGCCAGCAGTGAACGGGGACTATCCTACGAGCAGTACTTC. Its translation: CASSERGLSYEQYF.

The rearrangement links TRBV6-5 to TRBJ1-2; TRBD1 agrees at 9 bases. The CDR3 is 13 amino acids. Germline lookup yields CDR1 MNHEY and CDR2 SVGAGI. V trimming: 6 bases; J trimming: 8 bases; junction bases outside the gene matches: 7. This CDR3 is CASSQQGARGYTF. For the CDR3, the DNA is TGTGCCAGCAGCCAACAGGGGGCGCGGGGCTACACCTTC.

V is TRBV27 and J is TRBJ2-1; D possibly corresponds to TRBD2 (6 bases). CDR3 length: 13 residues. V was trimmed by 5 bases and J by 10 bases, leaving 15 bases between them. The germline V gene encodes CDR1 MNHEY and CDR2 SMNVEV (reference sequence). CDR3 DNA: TGTGCCAGCAGTCTCAGCGGGCGGGACGAGCAGTTCTTC. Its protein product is CASSLSGRDEQFF.